This TCR beta chain was captured by sequencing in a study of T cell repertoires in cytomegalovirus infection. Turning to the study itself: Through public TCR beta signatures, both CMV infection and matching HLA type were indicated. Overall study findings and caveats: CMV carriers with the relevant HLA were identified by cumulative public TCR beta family frequency. HLA-C-restricted CMV-specific TCR beta clonotypes were dominant in the ex vivo response.

TCRdb redid the calling of the reads with MiXCR, one entry per CDR3 protein. The sample has more than 400,000 distinct CDR3 sequences, more than 25% seen once. V lost 2 bases, J lost 0 bases, and 9 bases lay in between. The V gene's germline CDR1 is MNHEY and CDR2 SVGAGI. The CDR3 extends over 15 amino acids. In its sample, this clonotype was seen a few times. The antigen is not known. The rearrangement joins TRBV6-5 to TRBJ2-3, with D hard to call. The source is a human donor in good health (CMV status not recorded). Some clones in this sample may be carry-over from other donors' samples. The source material was PBMCs. CDR3 residues: CASSYSEPSTDTQYF. Written as DNA, the CDR3 is TGTGCCAGCAGTTACAGCGAACCTAGCACAGATACGCAGTATTTT.